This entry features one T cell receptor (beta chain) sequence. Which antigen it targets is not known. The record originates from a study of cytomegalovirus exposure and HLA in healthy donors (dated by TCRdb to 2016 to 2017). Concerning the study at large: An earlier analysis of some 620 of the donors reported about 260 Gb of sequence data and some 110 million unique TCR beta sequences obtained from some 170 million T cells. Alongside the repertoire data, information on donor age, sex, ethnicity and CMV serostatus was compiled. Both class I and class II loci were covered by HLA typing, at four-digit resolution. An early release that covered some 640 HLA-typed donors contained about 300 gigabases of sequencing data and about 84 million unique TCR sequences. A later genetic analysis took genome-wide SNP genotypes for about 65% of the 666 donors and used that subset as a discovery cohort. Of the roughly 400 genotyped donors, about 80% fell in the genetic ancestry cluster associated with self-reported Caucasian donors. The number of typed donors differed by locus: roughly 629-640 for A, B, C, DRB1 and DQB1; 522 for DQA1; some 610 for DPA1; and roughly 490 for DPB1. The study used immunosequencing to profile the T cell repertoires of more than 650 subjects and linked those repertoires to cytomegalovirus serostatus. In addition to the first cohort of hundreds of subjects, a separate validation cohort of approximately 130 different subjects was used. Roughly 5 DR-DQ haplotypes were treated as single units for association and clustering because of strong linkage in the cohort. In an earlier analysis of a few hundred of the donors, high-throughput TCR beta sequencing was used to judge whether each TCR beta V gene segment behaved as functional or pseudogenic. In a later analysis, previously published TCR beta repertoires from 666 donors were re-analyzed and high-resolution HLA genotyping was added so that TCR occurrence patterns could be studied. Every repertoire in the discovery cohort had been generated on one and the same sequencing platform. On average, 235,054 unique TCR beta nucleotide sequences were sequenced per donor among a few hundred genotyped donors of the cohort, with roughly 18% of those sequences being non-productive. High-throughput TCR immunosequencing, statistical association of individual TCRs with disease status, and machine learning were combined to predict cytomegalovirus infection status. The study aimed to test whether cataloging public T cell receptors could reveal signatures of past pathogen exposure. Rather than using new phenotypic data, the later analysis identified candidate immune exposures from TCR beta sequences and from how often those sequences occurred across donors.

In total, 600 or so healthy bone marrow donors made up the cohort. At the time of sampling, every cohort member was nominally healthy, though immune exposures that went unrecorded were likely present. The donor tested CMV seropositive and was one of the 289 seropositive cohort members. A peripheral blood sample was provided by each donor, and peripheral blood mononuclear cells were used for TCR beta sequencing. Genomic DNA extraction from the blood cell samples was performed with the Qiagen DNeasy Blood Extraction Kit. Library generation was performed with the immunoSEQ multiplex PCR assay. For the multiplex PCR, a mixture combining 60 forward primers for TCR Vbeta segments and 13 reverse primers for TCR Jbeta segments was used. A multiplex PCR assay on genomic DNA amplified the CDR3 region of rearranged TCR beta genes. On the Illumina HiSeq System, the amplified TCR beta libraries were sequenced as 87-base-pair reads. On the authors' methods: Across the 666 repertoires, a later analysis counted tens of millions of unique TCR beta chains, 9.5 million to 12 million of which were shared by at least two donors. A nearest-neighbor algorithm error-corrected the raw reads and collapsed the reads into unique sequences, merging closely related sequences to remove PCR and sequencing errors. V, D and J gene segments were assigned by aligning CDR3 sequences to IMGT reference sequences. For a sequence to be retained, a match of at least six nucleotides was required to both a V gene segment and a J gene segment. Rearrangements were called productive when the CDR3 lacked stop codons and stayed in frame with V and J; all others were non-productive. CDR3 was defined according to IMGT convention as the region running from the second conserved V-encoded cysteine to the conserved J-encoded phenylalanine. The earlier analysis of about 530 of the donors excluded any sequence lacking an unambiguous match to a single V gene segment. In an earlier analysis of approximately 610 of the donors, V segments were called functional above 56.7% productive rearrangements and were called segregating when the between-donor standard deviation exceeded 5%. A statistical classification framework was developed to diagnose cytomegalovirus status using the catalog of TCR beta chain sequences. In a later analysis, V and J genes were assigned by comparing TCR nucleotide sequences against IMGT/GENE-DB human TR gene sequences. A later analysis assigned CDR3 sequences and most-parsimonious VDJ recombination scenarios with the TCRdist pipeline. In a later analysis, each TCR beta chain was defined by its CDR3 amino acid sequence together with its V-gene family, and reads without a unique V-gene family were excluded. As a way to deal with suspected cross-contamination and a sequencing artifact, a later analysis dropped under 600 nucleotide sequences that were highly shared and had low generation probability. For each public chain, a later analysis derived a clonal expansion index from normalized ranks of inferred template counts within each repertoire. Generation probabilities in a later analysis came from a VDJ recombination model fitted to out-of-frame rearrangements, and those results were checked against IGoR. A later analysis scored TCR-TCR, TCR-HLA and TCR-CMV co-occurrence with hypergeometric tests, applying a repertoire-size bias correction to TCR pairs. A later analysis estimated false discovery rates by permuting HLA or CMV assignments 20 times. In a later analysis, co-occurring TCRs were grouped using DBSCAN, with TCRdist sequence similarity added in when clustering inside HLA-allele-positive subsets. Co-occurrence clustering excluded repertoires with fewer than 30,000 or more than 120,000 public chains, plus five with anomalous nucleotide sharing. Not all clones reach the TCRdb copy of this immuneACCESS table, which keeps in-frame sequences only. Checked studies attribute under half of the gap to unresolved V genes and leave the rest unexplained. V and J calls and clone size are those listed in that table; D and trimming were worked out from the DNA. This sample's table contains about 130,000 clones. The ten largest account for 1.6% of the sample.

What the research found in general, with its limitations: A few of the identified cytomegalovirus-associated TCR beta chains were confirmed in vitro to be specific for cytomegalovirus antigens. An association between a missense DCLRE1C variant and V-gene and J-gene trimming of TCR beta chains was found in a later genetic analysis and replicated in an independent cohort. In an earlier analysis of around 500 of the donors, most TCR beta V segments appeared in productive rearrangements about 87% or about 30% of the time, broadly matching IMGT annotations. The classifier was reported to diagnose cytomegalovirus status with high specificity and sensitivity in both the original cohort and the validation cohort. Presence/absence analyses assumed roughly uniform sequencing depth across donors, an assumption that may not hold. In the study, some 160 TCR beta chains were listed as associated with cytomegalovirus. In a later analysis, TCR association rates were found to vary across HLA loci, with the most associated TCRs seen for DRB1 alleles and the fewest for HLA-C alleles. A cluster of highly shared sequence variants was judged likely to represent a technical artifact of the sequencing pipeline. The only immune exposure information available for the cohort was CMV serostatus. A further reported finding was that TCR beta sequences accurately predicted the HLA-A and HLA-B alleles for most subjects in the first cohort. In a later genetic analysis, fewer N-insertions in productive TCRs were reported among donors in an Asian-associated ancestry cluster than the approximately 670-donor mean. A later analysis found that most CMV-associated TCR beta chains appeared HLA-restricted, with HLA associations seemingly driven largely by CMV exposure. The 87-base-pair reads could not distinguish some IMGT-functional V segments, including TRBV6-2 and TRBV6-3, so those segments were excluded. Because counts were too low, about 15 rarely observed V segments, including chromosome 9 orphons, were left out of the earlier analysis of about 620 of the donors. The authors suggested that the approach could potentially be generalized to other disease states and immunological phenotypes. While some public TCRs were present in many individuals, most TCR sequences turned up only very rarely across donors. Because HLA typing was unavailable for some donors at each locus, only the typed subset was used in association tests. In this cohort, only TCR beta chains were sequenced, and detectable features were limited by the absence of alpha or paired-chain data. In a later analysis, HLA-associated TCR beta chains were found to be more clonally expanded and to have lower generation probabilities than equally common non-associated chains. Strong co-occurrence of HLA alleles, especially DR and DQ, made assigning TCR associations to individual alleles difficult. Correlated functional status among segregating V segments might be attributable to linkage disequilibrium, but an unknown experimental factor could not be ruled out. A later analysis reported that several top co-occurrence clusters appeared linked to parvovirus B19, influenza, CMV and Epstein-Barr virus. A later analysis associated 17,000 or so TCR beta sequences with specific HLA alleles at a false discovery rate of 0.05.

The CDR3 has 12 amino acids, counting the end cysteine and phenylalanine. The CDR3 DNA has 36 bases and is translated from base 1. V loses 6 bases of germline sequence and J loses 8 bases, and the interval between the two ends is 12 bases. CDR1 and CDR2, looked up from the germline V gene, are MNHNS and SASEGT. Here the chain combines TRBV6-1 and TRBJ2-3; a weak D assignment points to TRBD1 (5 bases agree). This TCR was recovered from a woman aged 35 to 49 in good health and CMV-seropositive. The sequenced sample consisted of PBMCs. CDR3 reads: CASRAGFGTQYF. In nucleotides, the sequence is TGTGCCAGCAGGGCAGGGTTCGGTACGCAGTATTTT.